This T cell receptor (beta chain) was found in a study of CD8 T cells in Susac syndrome. On this clonotype itself: Its target is unknown.

Whole-study results and caveats: The authors acknowledged that their TCR sequencing and HLA analysis involved a relatively small number of individuals.

Random-hexamer reverse transcription was applied to about 0.5 to 1 ug RNA. TCR beta CDR3 was amplified by immunoSEQ covering 54 Vbeta and 13 Jbeta. TCRdb reprocessed the immunoSEQ multiplex PCR reads with MiXCR, giving one entry per CDR3 protein. The sample lists about 210,000 distinct CDR3 sequences, about 95% seen once, with around 0.099% in the top ten. The CDR3 is made up of 13 amino acids. Germline V gene lookup returns CDR1 DFQATT and CDR2 SNEGSKA (reference sequence). The ends lost 6 bases at V and 4 bases at J; junction bases unmatched: 8. The chain couples TRBV20-1 to TRBJ1-1; TRBD1 agrees at 7 bases. The receptor comes from a human donor with multiple sclerosis. Input material: CD4+ T cells from PBMCs. The CDR3 spells CSATTGLGTEAFF. As DNA, the CDR3 is TGCAGTGCAACGACAGGGCTCGGCACTGAAGCTTTCTTT.